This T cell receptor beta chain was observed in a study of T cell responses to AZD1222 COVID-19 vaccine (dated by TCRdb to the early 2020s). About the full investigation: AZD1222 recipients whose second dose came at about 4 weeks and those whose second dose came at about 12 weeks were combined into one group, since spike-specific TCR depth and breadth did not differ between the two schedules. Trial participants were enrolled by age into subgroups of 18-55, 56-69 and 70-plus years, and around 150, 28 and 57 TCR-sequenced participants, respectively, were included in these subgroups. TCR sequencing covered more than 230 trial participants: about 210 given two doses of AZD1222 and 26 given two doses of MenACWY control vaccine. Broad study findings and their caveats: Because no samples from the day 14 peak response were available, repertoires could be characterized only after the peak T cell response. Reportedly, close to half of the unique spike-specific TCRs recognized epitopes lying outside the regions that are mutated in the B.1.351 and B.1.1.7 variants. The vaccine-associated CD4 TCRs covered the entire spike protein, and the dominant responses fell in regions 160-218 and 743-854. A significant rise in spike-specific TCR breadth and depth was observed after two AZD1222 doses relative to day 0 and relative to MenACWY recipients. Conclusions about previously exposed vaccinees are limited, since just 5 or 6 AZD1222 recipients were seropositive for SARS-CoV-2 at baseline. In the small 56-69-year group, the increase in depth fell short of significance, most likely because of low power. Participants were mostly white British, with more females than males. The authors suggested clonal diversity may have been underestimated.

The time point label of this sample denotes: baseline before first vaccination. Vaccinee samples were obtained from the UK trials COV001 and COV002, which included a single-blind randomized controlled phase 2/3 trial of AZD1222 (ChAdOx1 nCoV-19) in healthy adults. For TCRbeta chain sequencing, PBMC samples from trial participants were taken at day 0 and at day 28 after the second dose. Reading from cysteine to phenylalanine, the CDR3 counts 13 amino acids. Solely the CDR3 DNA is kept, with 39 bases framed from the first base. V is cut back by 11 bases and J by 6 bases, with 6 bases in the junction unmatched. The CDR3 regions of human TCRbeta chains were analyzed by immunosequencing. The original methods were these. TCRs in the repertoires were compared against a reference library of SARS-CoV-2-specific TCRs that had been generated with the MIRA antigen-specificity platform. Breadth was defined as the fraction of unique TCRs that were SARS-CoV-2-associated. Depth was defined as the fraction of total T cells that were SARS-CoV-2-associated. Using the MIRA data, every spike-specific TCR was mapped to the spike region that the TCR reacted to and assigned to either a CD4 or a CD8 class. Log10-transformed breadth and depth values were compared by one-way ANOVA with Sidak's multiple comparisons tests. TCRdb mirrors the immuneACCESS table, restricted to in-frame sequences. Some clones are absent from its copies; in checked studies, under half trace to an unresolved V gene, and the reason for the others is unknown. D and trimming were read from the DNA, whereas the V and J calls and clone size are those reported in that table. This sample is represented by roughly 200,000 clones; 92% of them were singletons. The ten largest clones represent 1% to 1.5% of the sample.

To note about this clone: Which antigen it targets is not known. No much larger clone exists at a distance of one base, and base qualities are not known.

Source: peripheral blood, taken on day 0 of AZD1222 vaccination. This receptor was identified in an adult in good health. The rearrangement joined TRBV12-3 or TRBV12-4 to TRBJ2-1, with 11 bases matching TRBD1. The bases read TGTGCCGCCGGGACAGGGGGGTTCAATGAGCAGTTCTTC. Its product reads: CAAGTGGFNEQFF.